The entry that follows covers one TCR beta chain sequence. Cohort assignment relied on participant-reported clinical history. What the recovered Cohort 3 donors had was two negative PCRs, clearance, or symptom resolution. These data are taken from a study of blood T cell repertoires in COVID-19. Overall study context: Sources were T cells, B-cell-depleted T cells, or PBMCs; the material itself was cDNA or gDNA.

Source study methods: Reference gene primer amplification yielded estimated nucleated cell counts. Sequencing was performed with immunoSEQ multiplex PCR; in TCRdb, only in-frame clones are kept and a portion is missing. V and J calls and clone size are given by that table; D and trimming were obtained from the DNA. In the table there are hundreds of thousands of clones, roughly 89% of which are singletons. V was trimmed by 1 base and J by 5 bases, leaving 10 bases between them. Germline assignment: CDR1 SEHNR and CDR2 FQNEAQ (reference sequence). The CDR3 runs to 14 residues. Sequences were obtained from PBMCs or T cells enriched from blood (not recorded which). This receptor was obtained from a woman in her forties who had recovered from COVID-19. This sequence joins TRBV7-9 and TRBJ2-3; D is possibly TRBD2 (6 bases). The CDR3 loop reads CASSLGPGGDTQYF. CDR3 bases: TGTGCCAGCAGCTTAGGGCCCGGGGGAGATACGCAGTATTTT.